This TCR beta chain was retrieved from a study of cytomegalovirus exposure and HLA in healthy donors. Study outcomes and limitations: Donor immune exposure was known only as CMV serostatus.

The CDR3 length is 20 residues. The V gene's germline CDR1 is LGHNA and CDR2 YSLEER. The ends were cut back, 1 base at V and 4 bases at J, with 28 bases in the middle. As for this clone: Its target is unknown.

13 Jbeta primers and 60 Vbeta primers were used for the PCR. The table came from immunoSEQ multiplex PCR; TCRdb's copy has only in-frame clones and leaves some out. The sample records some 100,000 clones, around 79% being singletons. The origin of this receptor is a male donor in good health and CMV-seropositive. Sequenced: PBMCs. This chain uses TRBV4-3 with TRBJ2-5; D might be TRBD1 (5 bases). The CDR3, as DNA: TGCGCCAGCAGCCAAGTCTTGTTGACTTTTCTGGAGACGACAGTAGAGACCCAGTACTTC. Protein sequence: CASSQVLLTFLETTVETQYF.